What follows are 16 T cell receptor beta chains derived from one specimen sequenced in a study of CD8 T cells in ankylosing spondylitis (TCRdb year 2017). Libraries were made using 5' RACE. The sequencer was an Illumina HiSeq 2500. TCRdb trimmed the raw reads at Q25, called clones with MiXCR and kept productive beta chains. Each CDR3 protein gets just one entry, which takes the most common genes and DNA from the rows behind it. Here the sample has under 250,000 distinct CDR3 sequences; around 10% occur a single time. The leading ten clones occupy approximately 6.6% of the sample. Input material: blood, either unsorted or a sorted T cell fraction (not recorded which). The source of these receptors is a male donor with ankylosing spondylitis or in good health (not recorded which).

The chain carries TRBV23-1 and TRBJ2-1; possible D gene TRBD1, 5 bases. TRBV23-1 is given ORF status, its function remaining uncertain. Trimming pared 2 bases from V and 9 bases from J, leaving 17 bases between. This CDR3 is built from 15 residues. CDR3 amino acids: CASSQDLPRACEQFF. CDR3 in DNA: TGCGCCAGCAGTCAAGATTTACCCAGGGCATGTGAGCAGTTCTTC.

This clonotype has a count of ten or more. CDR3 protein: CATSRDRAAHEQYF. DNA for the CDR3: TGTGCCACCAGCAGAGATCGCGCAGCACACGAGCAGTACTTC. The V gene is TRBV15, the J gene TRBJ2-7; no reliable D call. Germline CDR1 is LNHNV and CDR2 is YYDKDF (reference sequence). There are 14 residues in the CDR3. V was shortened by 0 bases and J by 5 bases, with 11 bases between the two germline ends.

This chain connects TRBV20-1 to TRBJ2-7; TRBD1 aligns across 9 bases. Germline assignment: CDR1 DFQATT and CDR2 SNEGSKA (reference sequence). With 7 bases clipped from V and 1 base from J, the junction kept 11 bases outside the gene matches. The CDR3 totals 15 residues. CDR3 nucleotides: TGCAGTGTCTCCCCGGGACAGGGTACTTCCTACGAGCAGTACTTC. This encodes CSVSPGQGTSYEQYF.

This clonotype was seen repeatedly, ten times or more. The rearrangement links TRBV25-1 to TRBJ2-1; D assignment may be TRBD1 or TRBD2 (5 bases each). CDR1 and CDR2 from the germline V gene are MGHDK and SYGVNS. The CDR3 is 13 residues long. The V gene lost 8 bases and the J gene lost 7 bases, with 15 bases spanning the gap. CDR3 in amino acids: CASQGPGRNEQFF. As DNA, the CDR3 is TGTGCCAGCCAGGGACCGGGGCGGAATGAGCAGTTCTTC.

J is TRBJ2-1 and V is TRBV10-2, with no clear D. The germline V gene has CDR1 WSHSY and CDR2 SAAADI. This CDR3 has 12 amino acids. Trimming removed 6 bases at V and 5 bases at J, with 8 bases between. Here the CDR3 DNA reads TGCGCCAGCAGCACCAGAGACAATGAGCAGTTCTTC. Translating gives CASSTRDNEQFF.

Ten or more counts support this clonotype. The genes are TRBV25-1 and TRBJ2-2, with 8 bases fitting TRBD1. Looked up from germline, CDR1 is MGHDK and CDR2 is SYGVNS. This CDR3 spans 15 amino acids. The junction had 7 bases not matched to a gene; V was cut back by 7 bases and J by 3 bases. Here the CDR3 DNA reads TGTGCCAGCACCGTCTCGGACAGGGACACCGGGGAGCTGTTTTTT. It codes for CASTVSDRDTGELFF.

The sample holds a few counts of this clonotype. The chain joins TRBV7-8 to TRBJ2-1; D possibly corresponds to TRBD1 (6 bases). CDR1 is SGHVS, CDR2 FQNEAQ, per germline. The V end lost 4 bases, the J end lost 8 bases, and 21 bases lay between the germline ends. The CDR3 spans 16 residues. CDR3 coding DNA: TGTGCCAGCAGCTCTTACAGGGAGCTCCCTAGGGATGAGCAGTTCTTC. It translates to CASSSYRELPRDEQFF.

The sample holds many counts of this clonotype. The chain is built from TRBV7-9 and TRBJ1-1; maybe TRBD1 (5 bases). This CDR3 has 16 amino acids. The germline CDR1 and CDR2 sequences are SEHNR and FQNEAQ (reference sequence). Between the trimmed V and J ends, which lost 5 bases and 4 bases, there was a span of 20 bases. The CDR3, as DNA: TGTGCCAGCAGCGCCGTGGTAGGGGCGGTGAGCACTGAAGCTTTCTTT. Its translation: CASSAVVGAVSTEAFF.

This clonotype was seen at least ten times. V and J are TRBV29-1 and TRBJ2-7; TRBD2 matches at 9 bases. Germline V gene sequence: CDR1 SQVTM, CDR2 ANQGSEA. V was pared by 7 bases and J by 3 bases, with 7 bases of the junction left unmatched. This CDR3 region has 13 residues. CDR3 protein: CSARTSASYEQYF. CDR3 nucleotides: TGCAGCGCTCGGACTAGCGCAAGCTACGAGCAGTACTTC.

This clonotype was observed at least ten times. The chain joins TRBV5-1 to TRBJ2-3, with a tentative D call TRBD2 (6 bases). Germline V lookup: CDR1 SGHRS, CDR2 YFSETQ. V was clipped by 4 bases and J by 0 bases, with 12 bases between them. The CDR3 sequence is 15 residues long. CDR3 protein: CASSPRGDSTDTQYF. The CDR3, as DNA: TGCGCCAGCAGCCCTCGCGGGGACAGCACAGATACGCAGTATTTT.

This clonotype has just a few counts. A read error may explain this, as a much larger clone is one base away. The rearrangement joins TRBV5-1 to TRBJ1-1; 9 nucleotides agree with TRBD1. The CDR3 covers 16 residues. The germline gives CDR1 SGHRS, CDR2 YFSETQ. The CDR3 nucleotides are TGCGCCACCAGCACTAACAGGGGGCTTGAGAGCACTGAAGCTTTCTTT. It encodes CATSTNRGLESTEAFF.

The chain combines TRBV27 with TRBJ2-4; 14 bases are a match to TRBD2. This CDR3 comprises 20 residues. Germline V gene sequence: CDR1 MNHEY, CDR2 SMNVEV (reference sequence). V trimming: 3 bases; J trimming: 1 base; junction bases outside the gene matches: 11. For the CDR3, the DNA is TGTGCCAGCAGTTTCACTCAACGACTAGCGGGAGGGCTCGCCAAAAACATTCAGTACTTC. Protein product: CASSFTQRLAGGLAKNIQYF.

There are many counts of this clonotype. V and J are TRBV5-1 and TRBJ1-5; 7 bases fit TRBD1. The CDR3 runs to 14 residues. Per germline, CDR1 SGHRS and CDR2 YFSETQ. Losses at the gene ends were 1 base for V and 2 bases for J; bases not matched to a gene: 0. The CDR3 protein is CASSLTGGNQPQHF. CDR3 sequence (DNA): TGCGCCAGCAGCTTGACAGGGGGCAATCAGCCCCAGCATTTT.

The CDR3 loop reads CASNGQSNEQFF. In DNA form, the CDR3 reads TGTGCCAGCAACGGACAGTCCAATGAGCAGTTCTTC. The chain joins TRBV7-9 to TRBJ2-1; D possibly corresponds to TRBD1 (6 bases). The CDR3 spans 12 residues. The V gene's germline CDR1 is SEHNR and CDR2 FQNEAQ (reference sequence). Trimming cost V 7 bases and J 6 bases, with 10 bases left between them.

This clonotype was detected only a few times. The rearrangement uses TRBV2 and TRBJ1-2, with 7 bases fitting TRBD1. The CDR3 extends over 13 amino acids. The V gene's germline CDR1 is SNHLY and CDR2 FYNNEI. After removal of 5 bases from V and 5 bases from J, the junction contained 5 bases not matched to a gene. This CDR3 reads CASSKDREYGYTF. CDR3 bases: TGTGCCAGCAGTAAAGACAGGGAATATGGCTACACCTTC.

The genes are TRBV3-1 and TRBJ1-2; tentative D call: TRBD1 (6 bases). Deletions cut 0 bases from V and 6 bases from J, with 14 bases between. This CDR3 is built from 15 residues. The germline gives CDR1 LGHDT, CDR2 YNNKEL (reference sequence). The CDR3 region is CASSQEVGRGDGYTF. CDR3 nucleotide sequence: TGTGCCAGCAGCCAAGAAGTGGGCAGGGGTGATGGCTACACCTTC.